Shown below are 7 T cell receptor beta chains from a single sample sequenced in a study of T cell repertoires and leukemia-associated antigens. The antigens for these receptors are not known. Via MiXCR, TCRdb re-called the 5' RACE reads, giving one row per CDR3 protein. The repertoire consists of approximately 9,300 distinct CDR3 sequences, with 43% occurring once and the leading ten covering approximately 57%. The specimen was CD3+ T cells sorted from blood and cultured. The origin of the receptors is a female donor in good health.

This clonotype was recorded only once. CDR3 amino acids: CASSLVLTGGHNEQFF. The CDR3, as DNA: TGTGCCAGCAGTTTAGTTTTAACTGGCGGGCACAATGAGCAGTTCTTC. The chain recombines TRBV12-3 or TRBV12-4 with TRBJ2-1, with D perhaps TRBD2 (5 bases). The CDR3 consists of 16 residues. Trimming cost V 1 base and J 5 bases, with 15 bases left between them.

The chain joins TRBV4-2 to TRBJ2-1, with 11 bases matching TRBD2. Germline V lookup: CDR1 LGHNA, CDR2 YNFKEQ. V dropped 2 bases and J dropped 7; count of bases not matched to a gene: 4. The CDR3 runs 15 residues. The CDR3 region is CASSQLAGGMNEQFF. In DNA, the CDR3 is TGTGCCAGCAGCCAATTAGCGGGAGGGATGAATGAGCAGTTCTTC.

As concerns this clonotype: This may be a read error: a much more frequent sequence differs by one nucleotide. The chain links TRBV5-8 to TRBJ2-7; the match to TRBD2 covers 10 bases. CDR3 length: 13 amino acids. CDR1 is SGHTS, CDR2 YDEGEE, per germline. In DNA form, the CDR3 reads TGTGCCAGTCCTAGCGGGGGAACCTACGAGCAGCACTTC. Translated, it gives CASPSGGTYEQHF.

The sample holds many counts of this clonotype. V and J are TRBV6-4 and TRBJ1-3; D unclear. This CDR3 has 15 amino acids. Germline CDR1 is MRHNA and CDR2 is SNTAGT. V was clipped by 0 bases and J by 4 bases, with 10 bases between them. The CDR3 spells CASSDSRRRGNTIYF. DNA of the CDR3: TGTGCCAGCAGTGACTCAAGGCGCAGGGGAAACACCATATATTTT.

The chain links TRBV29-1 to TRBJ2-1; a possible D gene is TRBD2 (5 bases). The V end lost 3 bases, the J end lost 4 bases, and 10 bases lay between the germline ends. The CDR3 is made up of 13 amino acids. Per germline, CDR1 SQVTM and CDR2 ANQGSEA. The CDR3 nucleotides read TGCAGCGTTGACTTTGGACTGTACAATGAGCAGTTCTTC. Translation gives CSVDFGLYNEQFF.

This clonotype was observed a handful of times. The chain is built from TRBV18 and TRBJ2-7; D remains unclear. The CDR3 sequence is 13 residues long. The germline CDR1 and CDR2 sequences are KGHSH and LQKENI. Trimming left V 0 bases short and J 2 bases short, with 5 bases between. The CDR3 reads CASSPPGTYEQYF. The CDR3 DNA reads TGTGCCAGCTCACCACCAGGAACCTACGAGCAGTACTTC. Filled out from reference TRBV18 and TRBJ2-7, the complete variable domain reads NAGVMQNPRHLVRRRGQEARLRCSPMKGHSHVYWYRQLPEEGLKFMVYLQKENIIDESGMPKERFSAEFPKEGPSILRIQQVVRGDSAAYFCASSPPGTYEQYFGPGTRLTVT.

This clonotype was detected ten times or more. The chain recombines TRBV12-3 or TRBV12-4 with TRBJ1-5; D call uncertain. Trimming cost V 3 bases and J 0 bases, with 6 bases left between them. There are 14 residues in the CDR3. The CDR3 protein is CASSLHYSNQPQHF. CDR3 nucleotides: TGTGCCAGCAGTTTGCACTATAGCAATCAGCCCCAGCATTTT.